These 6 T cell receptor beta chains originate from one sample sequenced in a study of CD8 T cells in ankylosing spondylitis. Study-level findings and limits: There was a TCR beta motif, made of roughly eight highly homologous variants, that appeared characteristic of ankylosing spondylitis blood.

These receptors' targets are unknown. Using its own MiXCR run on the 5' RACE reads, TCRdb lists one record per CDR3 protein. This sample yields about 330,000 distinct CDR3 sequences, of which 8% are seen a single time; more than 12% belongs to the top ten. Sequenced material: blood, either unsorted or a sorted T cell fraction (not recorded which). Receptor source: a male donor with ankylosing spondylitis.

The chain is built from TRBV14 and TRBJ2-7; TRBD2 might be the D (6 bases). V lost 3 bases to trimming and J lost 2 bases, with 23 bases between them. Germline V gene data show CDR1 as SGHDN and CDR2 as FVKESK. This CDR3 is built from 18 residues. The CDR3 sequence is CASSQGMWRDRRAYEQYF. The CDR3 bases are TGTGCCAGCAGCCAGGGGATGTGGAGGGATCGGCGGGCCTACGAGCAGTACTTC.

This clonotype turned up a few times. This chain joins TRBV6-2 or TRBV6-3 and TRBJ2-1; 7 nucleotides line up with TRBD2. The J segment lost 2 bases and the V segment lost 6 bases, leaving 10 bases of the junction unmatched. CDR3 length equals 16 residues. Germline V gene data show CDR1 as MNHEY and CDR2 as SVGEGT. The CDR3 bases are TGTGCCAGCAGGCGACGGGGGGTCCTTACCTACAATGAGCAGTTCTTC. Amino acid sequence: CASRRRGVLTYNEQFF.

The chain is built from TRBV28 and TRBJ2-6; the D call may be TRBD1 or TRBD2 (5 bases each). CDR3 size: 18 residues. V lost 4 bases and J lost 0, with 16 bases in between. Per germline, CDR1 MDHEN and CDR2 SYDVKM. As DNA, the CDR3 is TGTGCCAGCAGTTCGGGGCGAATGACTGCCTCTGGGGCCAACGTCCTGACTTTC. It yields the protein CASSSGRMTASGANVLTF.

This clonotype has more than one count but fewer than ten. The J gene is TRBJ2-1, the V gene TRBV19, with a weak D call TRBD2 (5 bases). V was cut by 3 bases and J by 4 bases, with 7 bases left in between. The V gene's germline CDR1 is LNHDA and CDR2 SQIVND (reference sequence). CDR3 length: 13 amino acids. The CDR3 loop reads CASSIEGYNEQFF. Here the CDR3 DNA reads TGTGCCAGTAGTATCGAGGGTTACAATGAGCAGTTCTTC.

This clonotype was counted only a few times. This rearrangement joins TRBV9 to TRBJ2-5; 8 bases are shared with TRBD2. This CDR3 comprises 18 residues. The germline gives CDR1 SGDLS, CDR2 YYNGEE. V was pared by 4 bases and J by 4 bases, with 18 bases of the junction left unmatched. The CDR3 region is CASSLDRGAGLVGETQYF. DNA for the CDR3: TGTGCCAGCAGCCTTGACCGAGGGGCGGGACTAGTCGGAGAGACCCAGTACTTC.

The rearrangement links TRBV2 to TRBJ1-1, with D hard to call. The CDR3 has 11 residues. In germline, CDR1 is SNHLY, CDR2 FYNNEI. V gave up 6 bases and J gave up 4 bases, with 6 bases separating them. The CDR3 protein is CASREGTEAFF. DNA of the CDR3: TGTGCCAGCAGGGAGGGCACTGAAGCTTTCTTT.